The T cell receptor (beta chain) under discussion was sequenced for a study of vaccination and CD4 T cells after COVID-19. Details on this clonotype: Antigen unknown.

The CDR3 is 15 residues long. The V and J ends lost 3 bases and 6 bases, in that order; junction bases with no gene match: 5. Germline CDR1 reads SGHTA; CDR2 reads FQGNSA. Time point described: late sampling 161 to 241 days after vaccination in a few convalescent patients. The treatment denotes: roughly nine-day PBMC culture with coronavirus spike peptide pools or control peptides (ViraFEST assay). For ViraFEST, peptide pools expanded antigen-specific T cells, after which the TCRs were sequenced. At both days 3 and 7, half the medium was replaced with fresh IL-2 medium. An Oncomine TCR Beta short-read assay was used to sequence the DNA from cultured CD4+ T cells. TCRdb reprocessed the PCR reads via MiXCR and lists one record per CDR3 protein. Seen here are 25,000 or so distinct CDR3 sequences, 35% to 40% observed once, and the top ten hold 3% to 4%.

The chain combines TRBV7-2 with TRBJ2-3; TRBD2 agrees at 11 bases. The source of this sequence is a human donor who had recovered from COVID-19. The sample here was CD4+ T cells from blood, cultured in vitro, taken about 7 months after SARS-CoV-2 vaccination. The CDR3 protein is CASSLGSSGRDTQYF. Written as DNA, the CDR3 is TGTGCCAGCAGCTTGGGGTCTAGCGGGAGGGATACGCAGTATTTT.